These 20 T cell receptor beta chains were all obtained from the same sample, sequenced in a study of cytomegalovirus exposure and HLA in healthy donors. PCR employed 60 Vbeta and 13 Jbeta primers. Produced via immunoSEQ multiplex PCR; TCRdb's table is partial and in-frame only. The sample holds 120,000 or so clones, more than 80% seen once. The specimen was PBMCs. The receptors shown here come from a male donor in good health and CMV-seronegative.

The CDR3 spells CATSRDLAVASYEQYF. CDR3 in DNA: TGTGCCACCAGCAGAGATCTAGCGGTAGCCTCCTACGAGCAGTACTTC. J is TRBJ2-7 and V is TRBV15, with TRBD2 matching over 7 bases. The CDR3 is 16 amino acids. CDR1 is LNHNV and CDR2 is YYDKDF in the germline V gene (reference sequence). V lost 0 bases and J lost 0; bases outside the gene matches: 5.

Written as DNA, the CDR3 is TGCGCCAGCAGCCACCCTAGCGGGGTCATTTACAATGAGCAGTTCTTC. Amino acid sequence: CASSHPSGVIYNEQFF. V and J are TRBV4-1 and TRBJ2-1, with 9 nucleotides matching TRBD2. The CDR3 spans 16 residues. The germline V gene encodes CDR1 MGHRA and CDR2 YSYEKL. V shed 3 bases, J shed 4 bases, and the junction held 7 bases outside the gene matches.

This clone was counted only a few times. The V gene is TRBV7-9, the J gene TRBJ2-7; possible D gene TRBD1, 6 bases. In germline, CDR1 is SEHNR, CDR2 FQNEAQ (reference sequence). Between the trimmed V and J ends, which lost 3 bases and 10 bases, there was a span of 19 bases. The CDR3 length is 14 residues. The DNA for the CDR3 is TGTGCCAGCAGCTTCCCGGGACAACCGCGCTTTCAGTACTTC. The encoded protein is CASSFPGQPRFQYF.

The chain employs TRBV10-1 and TRBJ2-1, with TRBD2 matching 12 bases. Germline assignment: CDR1 WNHNN and CDR2 SYGVQD (reference sequence). This CDR3 has 15 residues. The V gene end was trimmed by 5 bases and the J gene end by 7 bases; junction bases not matched to a gene: 6. CDR3 region: CASSRGLAGLNEQFF. CDR3 nucleotide sequence: TGCGCCAGCAGTCGAGGACTAGCGGGGCTAAATGAGCAGTTCTTC.

The chain has TRBV7-6 and TRBJ2-7; 7 nucleotides agree with TRBD1. Germline V lookup: CDR1 SGHVS, CDR2 FNYEAQ. This CDR3 is built from 14 residues. Trimming cost V 5 bases and J 2 bases; bases outside gene matches: 6. The CDR3 protein is CASSRTGLPYEQYF. CDR3 DNA: TGTGCCAGCAGCAGGACAGGTCTCCCCTACGAGCAGTACTTC.

The CDR3, as DNA: TGTGCCAGTAGCCCCAACGGGGGGGAGGTCTACGAGCAGTACTTC. Translated, it gives CASSPNGGEVYEQYF. The genes are TRBV19 and TRBJ2-7; 8 bases are a match to TRBD2. V shed 6 bases, J shed 3 bases, and the junction held 10 bases outside the gene matches. From germline, CDR1 is LNHDA and CDR2 SQIVND (reference sequence). This CDR3 region has 15 residues.

This clone was observed a few times. The rearrangement uses TRBV6-4 and TRBJ1-1, with D perhaps TRBD1 (5 bases). With 3 bases removed from V and 3 bases from J, the gap between germline ends came to 8 bases. Germline lookup yields CDR1 MRHNA and CDR2 SNTAGT. The CDR3 sequence is 13 residues long. For the CDR3, the DNA is TGTGCCAGCAGTGAATCAGGGCACACTGAAGCTTTCTTT. Its protein is CASSESGHTEAFF.

The rearrangement uses TRBV2 and TRBJ2-5, with 13 bases identical to TRBD2. J gave up 5 bases and V 10 bases, and 4 bases lay outside the gene matches. In germline, CDR1 is SNHLY, CDR2 FYNNEI. The CDR3 totals 13 residues. CDR3: CAIRTSGGETQYF. DNA for the CDR3: TGTGCCATTAGGACTAGCGGGGGTGAGACCCAGTACTTC.

This chain uses TRBV6-1 with TRBJ1-1, with D perhaps matching TRBD1 (5 bases). From germline, CDR1 is MNHNS and CDR2 SASEGT. Deletions cut 0 bases from V and 5 bases from J, with 19 bases between. The CDR3 loop spans 17 amino acids. As DNA, the CDR3 is TGTGCCAGCAGTGAAGCCCTCCGGGACTCGATTGGGACTGAAGCTTTCTTT. It translates to CASSEALRDSIGTEAFF.

The chain links TRBV11-2 to TRBJ2-3; 12 nucleotides agree with TRBD1. There are 19 residues in the CDR3. Trimming cost V 3 bases and J 1 base; bases outside gene matches: 11. Germline V gives CDR1 SGHAT, CDR2 FQNNGV. CDR3 residues: CASSFRRDRGLLGTDTQYF. In DNA form, the CDR3 reads TGTGCCAGCAGCTTCCGCCGGGACAGGGGGCTCTTGGGCACAGATACGCAGTATTTT.

The V and J genes are TRBV30 and TRBJ1-4; no firm D call. Trimming cost V 3 bases and J 8 bases, with 16 bases left between them. The length of the CDR3 is 14 residues. Looked up from germline, CDR1 is GTSNPN and CDR2 is SVGIG (reference sequence). Here the CDR3 reads CAWSPFEGYEKLFF. In DNA form, the CDR3 reads TGTGCCTGGAGCCCCTTTGAGGGCTACGAAAAACTGTTTTTT.

Details on this clone: The junction shows a germline mismatch at one end, possibly a read error. V is TRBV7-9 and J is TRBJ1-6, with 9 nucleotides matching TRBD1. This CDR3 region has 15 residues. Germline CDR1 is SEHNR and CDR2 is FQNEAQ (reference sequence). DNA of the CDR3: TGTTCCAGCAGCCCCGGGACAGGGAGAGGTTCACCCCTCCACTTT. Its translation is CSSSPGTGRGSPLHF.

V gene TRBV6-5 combines with J gene TRBJ1-2, with 9 bases that match TRBD1. The CDR3 has 13 residues. Losses at the gene ends were 10 bases for V and 1 base for J; bases not matched to a gene: 4. Germline assignment: CDR1 MNHEY and CDR2 SVGAGI. CDR3 nucleotide sequence: TGTGCCACCAAGGACAGGGGTAACTATGGCTACACCTTC. It yields the protein CATKDRGNYGYTF.

The genes are TRBV14 and TRBJ1-1, with D possibly TRBD1 on 5 matching bases. This CDR3 contains 17 residues. V gave up 0 bases and J gave up 1 base, with 15 bases separating them. CDR1 SGHDN and CDR2 FVKESK come from the germline V gene. CDR3 region: CASSQDAGYLANTEAFF. The DNA of the CDR3 is TGTGCCAGCAGCCAAGATGCAGGGTATCTGGCGAACACTGAAGCTTTCTTT.

The V and J genes are TRBV5-6 and TRBJ1-2; D remains ambiguous. V dropped 2 bases and J dropped 8 bases, with 10 bases sitting between them. The CDR3 spans 12 residues. Germline V lookup: CDR1 SGHDT, CDR2 YYEEEE. CDR3 sequence: CASSFGLGGYTF. CDR3 in DNA: TGTGCCAGCAGCTTCGGACTCGGCGGCTACACCTTC. Full variable domain (outside the CDR3, taken from reference TRBV5-6 and TRBJ1-2): DAGVTQSPTHLIKTRGQQVTLRCSPKSGHDTVSWYQQALGQGPQFIFQYYEEEERQRGNFPDRFSGHQFPNYSSELNVNALLLGDSALYLCASSFGLGGYTFGSGTRLTVV.

The chain recombines TRBV19 with TRBJ1-1, with D tentatively TRBD1 (6 bases). V lost 5 bases and J 8 bases, leaving 21 bases between the germline ends. CDR3 size: 15 residues. The germline gives CDR1 LNHDA, CDR2 SQIVND (reference sequence). Here the CDR3 DNA reads TGTGCCAGTAGTTCCTACAGGGAAACGACCCGGGAAGCTTTCTTT. Amino acid sequence: CASSSYRETTREAFF.

The rearrangement uses TRBV2 and TRBJ1-5; D is possibly TRBD1 (5 bases). CDR1 is SNHLY and CDR2 is FYNNEI in the germline V gene. There are 15 residues in the CDR3. Trimming stripped 5 bases from V and 5 bases from J, with 16 bases between. The CDR3 spells CASSFYRGYYQPQHF. The CDR3 nucleotides are TGTGCCAGCAGTTTCTATCGGGGGTACTATCAGCCCCAGCATTTT.

The rearrangement joins TRBV6-5 to TRBJ2-5; perhaps TRBD1 as D (6 bases). The better agreement between TRBJ2-7 and the DNA end casts doubt on the J call. CDR1 MNHEY and CDR2 SVGAGI come from the germline V gene. The CDR3 has 16 residues. The CDR3 protein is CASSYSGRQDIYEQYF. The CDR3 DNA is TGTGCCAGCAGTTACTCGGGGAGACAGGACATTTACGAGCAGTACTTC.

The chain recombines TRBV7-2 with TRBJ2-7; TRBD2 aligns across 9 bases. CDR1 SGHTA and CDR2 FQGNSA come from the germline V gene. The CDR3 runs 16 residues. Trimming cost V 5 bases and J 3 bases; bases outside gene matches: 11. The CDR3 sequence: CASSPAGAAGGYEQYF. CDR3 nucleotide sequence: TGTGCCAGCAGCCCTGCCGGAGCAGCGGGGGGCTACGAGCAGTACTTC. Supplemented by reference TRBV7-2 and TRBJ2-7, the full variable domain reads GAGVSQSPSNKVTEKGKDVELRCDPISGHTALYWYRQSLGQGLEFLIYFQGNSAPDKSGLPSDRFSAERTGGSVSTLTIQRTQQEDSAVYLCASSPAGAAGGYEQYFGPGTRLTVT.

The gene calls are TRBV2 and TRBJ2-2; 7 bases fit TRBD2. The CDR3 totals 13 residues. CDR1 and CDR2 from the germline V gene are SNHLY and FYNNEI. V was clipped by 11 bases and J by 1 base; unmatched bases: 4. CDR3 sequence reads: CAGGGGNTGELFF. The DNA for the CDR3 is TGTGCCGGTGGGGGGGGGAACACCGGGGAGCTGTTTTTT.